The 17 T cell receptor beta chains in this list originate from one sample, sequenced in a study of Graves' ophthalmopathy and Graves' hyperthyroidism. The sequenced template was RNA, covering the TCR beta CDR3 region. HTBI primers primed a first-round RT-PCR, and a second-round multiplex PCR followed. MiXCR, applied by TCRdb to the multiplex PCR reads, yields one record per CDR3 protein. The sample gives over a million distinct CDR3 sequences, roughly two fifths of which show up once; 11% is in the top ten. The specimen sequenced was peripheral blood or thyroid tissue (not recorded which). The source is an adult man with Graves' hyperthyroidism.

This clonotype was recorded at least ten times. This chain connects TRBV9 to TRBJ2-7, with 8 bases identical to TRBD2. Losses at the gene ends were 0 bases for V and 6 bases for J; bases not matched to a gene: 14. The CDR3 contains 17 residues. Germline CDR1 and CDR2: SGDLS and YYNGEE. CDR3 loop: CASSVDPGGPSPLEQYF. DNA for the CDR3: TGTGCCAGCAGCGTAGACCCGGGAGGGCCCTCGCCTCTCGAGCAGTACTTC.

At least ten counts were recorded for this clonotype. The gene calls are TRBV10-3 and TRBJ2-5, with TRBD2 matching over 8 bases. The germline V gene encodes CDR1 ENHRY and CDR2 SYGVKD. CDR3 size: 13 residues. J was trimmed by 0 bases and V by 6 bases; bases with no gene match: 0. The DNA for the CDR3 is TGTGCCATCAGACTAGCGGACCAAGAGACCCAGTACTTC. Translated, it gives CAIRLADQETQYF.

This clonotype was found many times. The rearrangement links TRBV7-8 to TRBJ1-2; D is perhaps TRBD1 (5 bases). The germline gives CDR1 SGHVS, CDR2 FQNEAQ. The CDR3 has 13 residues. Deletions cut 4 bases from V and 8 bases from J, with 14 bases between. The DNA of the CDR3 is TGTGCCAGCAGCTCACTCCCGACAGCCGGCTACACCTTC. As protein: CASSSLPTAGYTF.

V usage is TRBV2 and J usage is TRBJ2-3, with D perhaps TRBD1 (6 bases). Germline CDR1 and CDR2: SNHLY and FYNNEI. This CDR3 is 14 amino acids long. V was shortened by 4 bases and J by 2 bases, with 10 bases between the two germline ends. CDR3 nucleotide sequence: TGTGCCAGCAGTGGGTGGGGGCCCACAGATACGCAGTATTTT. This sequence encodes CASSGWGPTDTQYF.

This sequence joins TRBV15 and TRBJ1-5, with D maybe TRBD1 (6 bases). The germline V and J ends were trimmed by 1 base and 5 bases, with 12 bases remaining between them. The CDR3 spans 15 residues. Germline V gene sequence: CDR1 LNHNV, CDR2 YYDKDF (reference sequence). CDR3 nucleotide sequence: TGTGCCACCAGCAGAGCGTTAGGGGGGGATCAGCCCCAGCATTTT. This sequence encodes CATSRALGGDQPQHF.

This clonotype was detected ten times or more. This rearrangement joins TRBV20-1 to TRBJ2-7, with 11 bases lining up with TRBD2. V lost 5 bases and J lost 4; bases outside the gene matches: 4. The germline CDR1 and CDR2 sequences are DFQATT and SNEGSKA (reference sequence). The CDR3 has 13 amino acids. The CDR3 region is CSALGLAGYEQYF. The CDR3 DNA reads TGCAGTGCTCTAGGACTAGCGGGTTACGAGCAGTACTTC.

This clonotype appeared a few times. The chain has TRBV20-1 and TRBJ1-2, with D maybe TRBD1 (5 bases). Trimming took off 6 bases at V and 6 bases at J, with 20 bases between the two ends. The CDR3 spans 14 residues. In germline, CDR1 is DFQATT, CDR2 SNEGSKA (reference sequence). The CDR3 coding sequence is TGCAGTGCCGCAGGGTCCTCGAGGAAGGATGGCTACACCTTC. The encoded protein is CSAAGSSRKDGYTF.

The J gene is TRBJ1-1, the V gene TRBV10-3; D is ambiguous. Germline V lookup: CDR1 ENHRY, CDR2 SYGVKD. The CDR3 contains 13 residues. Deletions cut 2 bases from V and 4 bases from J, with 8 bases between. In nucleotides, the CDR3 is TGTGCCATCAGTGAGGGAGGGAGCACTGAAGCTTTCTTT. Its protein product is CAISEGGSTEAFF.

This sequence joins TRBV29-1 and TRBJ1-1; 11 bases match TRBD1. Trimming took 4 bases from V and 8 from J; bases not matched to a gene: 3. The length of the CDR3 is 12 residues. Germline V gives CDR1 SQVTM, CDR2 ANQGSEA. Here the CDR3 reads CSVGTGGAEAFF. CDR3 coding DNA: TGCAGCGTTGGGACAGGGGGCGCGGAAGCTTTCTTT.

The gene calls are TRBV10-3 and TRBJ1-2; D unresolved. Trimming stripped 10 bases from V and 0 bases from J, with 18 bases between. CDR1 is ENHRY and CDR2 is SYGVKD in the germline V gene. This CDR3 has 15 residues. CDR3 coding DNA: TGTGCCAGCAGACCTGACGGACGAGCTAACTATGGCTACACCTTC. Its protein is CASRPDGRANYGYTF.

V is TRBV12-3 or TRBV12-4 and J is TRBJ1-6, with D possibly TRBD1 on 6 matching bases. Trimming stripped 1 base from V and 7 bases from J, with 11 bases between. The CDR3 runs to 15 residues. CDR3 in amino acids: CASSLGRGVNSPLHF. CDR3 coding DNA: TGTGCCAGCAGTTTAGGCAGGGGAGTGAATTCACCCCTCCACTTT.

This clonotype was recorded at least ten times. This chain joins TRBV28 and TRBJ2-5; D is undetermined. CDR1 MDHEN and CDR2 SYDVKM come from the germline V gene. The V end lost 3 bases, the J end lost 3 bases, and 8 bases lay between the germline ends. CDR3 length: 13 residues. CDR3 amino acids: CASSFRNEETQYF. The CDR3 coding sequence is TGTGCCAGCAGTTTTCGTAATGAAGAGACCCAGTACTTC.

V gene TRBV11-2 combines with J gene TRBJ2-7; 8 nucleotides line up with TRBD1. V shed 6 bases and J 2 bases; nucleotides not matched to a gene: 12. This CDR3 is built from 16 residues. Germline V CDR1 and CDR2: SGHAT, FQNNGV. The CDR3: CASSLPGQVYPYEQYF. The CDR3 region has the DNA TGTGCCAGCAGTCTACCGGGACAGGTTTACCCCTACGAGCAGTACTTC.

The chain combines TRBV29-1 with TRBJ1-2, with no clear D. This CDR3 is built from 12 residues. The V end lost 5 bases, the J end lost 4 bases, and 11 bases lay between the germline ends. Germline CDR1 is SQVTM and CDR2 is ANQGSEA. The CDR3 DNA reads TGCAGCGTTCAGGTCACCCTCTATGGCTACACCTTC. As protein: CSVQVTLYGYTF.

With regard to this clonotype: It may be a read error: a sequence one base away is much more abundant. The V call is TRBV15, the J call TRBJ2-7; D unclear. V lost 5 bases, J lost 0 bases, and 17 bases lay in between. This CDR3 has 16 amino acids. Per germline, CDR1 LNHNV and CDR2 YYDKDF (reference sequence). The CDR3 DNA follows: TGTGCCACCAGCTCCACCAAAGACTCACCCTCCTACGAGCAGTACTTC. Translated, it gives CATSSTKDSPSYEQYF.

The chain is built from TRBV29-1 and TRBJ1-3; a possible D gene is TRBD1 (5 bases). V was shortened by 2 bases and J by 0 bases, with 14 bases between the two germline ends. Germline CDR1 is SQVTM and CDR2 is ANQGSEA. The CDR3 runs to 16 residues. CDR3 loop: CSVEMRGTSSGNTIYF. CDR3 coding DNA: TGCAGCGTTGAAATGAGGGGAACGAGCTCTGGAAACACCATATATTTT.

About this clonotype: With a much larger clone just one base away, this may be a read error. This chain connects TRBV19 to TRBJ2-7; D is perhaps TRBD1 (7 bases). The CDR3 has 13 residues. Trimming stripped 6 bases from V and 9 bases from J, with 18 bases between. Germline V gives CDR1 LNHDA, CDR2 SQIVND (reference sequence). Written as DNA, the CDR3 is TGTGCCAGTAGGGCAGGGGGGAGCACCGGGCAGTACTTC. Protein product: CASRAGGSTGQYF.